The 3 T cell receptor beta chains below all came from one sample that was sequenced in a study of CD8 T cells in Susac syndrome. The RNA input was roughly 0.5 to 1 ug, and it was reverse transcribed with random hexamers. TCRdb fed the immunoSEQ multiplex PCR reads into MiXCR, producing one record per CDR3 protein. This table holds about 210,000 distinct CDR3 sequences, approximately 94% found once. The specimen sequenced was CD4+ T cells from PBMCs. The receptors were gathered from a human donor with Susac syndrome.

Written as DNA, the CDR3 is TGTGCCAGCAGCAACCCGGGGGATGGCTACACCTTC. It encodes CASSNPGDGYTF. The rearrangement uses TRBV7-6 and TRBJ1-2; D might be TRBD1 (5 bases). The V end was cut by 5 bases, the J end by 6 bases, with 10 bases between. There are 12 residues in the CDR3. Germline values: CDR1 SGHVS, CDR2 FNYEAQ.

The V gene is TRBV9, the J gene TRBJ2-1; 8 positions agree with TRBD2. Trimming removed 0 bases from V and 4 bases from J; junction bases left unmatched: 9. Germline V gives CDR1 SGDLS, CDR2 YYNGEE. The CDR3 loop spans 17 amino acids. DNA of the CDR3: TGTGCCAGCAGCGTAGGCTCTCGGGGGGGGTTTTACAATGAGCAGTTCTTC. Translated, it gives CASSVGSRGGFYNEQFF.

This rearrangement joins TRBV20-1 to TRBJ1-1, with 9 positions matching TRBD1. The CDR3 is 17 residues long. Losses at the gene ends were 0 bases for V and 3 bases for J; bases not matched to a gene: 11. Germline values: CDR1 DFQATT, CDR2 SNEGSKA (reference sequence). The DNA of the CDR3 is TGCAGTGCTAGAGACCATTCATACAGGGGGCGGCACACTGAAGCTTTCTTT. Translating gives CSARDHSYRGRHTEAFF.